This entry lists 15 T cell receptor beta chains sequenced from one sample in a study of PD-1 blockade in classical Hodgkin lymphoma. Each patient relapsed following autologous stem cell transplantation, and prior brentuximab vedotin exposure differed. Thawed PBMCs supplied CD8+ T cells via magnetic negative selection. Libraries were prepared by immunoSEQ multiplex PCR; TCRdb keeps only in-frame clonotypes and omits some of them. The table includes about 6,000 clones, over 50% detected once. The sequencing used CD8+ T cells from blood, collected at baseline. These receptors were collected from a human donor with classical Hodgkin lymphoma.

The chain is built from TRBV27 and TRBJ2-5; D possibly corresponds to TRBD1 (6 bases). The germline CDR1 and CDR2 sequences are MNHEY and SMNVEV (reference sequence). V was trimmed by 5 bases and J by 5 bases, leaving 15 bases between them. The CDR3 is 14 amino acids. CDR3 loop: CASSNRDRFETQYF. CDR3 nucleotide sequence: TGTGCCAGCAGTAACAGGGATCGTTTCGAGACCCAGTACTTC.

The CDR3 loop is CASMRKGVNTEAFF. CDR3 DNA: TGTGCCAGTATGCGGAAAGGGGTTAACACTGAAGCTTTCTTT. This chain links TRBV19 with TRBJ1-1, with a weak D call TRBD1 (5 bases). Germline loops: CDR1 LNHDA, CDR2 SQIVND (reference sequence). The CDR3 length is 14 residues. Trimming pared 7 bases from V and 2 bases from J, leaving 14 bases between.

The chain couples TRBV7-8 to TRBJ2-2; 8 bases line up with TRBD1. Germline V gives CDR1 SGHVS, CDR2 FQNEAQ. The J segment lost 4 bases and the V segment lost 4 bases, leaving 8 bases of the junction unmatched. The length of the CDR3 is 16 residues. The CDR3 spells CASSSQGQVATGELFF. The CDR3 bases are TGTGCCAGCAGCTCTCAGGGACAGGTGGCCACCGGGGAGCTGTTTTTT.

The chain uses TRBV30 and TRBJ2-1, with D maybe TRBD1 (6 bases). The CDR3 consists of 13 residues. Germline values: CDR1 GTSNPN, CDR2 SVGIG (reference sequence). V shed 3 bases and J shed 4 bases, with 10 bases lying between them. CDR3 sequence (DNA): TGTGCCTGGAGCGAGGGACATTACAATGAGCAGTTCTTC. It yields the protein CAWSEGHYNEQFF.

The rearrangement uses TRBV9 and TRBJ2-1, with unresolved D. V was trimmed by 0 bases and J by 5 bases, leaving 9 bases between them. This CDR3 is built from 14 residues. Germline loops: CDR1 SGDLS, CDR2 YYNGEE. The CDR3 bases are TGTGCCAGCAGCGTAGTCGGCGGAAACAATGAGCAGTTCTTC. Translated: CASSVVGGNNEQFF.

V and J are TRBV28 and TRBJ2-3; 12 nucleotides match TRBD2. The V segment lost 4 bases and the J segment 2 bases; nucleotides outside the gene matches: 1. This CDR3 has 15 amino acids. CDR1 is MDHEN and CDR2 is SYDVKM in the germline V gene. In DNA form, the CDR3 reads TGTGCCAGCAGTTGGACTAGCGGGACCACAGATACGCAGTATTTT. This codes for CASSWTSGTTDTQYF. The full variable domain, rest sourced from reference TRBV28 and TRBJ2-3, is DVKVTQSSRYLVKRTGEKVFLECVQDMDHENMFWYRQDPGLGLRLIYFSYDVKMKEKGDIPEGYSVSREKKERFSLILESASTNQTSMYLCASSWTSGTTDTQYFGPGTRLTVL.

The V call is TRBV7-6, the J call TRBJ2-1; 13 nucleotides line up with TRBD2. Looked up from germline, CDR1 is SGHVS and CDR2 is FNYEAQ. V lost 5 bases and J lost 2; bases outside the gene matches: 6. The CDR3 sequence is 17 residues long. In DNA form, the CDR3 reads TGTGCCAGCAGCCCCTGGACTAGCGGGAGCCCCTACAATGAGCAGTTCTTC. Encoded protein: CASSPWTSGSPYNEQFF.

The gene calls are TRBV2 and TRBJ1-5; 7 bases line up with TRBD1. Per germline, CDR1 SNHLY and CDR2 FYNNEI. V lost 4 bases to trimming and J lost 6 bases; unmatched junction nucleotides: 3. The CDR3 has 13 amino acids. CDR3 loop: CASSATGRQPQHF. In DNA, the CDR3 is TGTGCCAGCAGTGCGACAGGGCGTCAGCCCCAGCATTTT.

The CDR3: CASSFWGGRSNEQFF. CDR3 DNA sequence: TGTGCCAGCAGTTTCTGGGGCGGGAGATCAAATGAGCAGTTCTTC. This rearrangement joins TRBV28 to TRBJ2-1; 7 nucleotides match TRBD2. Germline V lookup: CDR1 MDHEN, CDR2 SYDVKM. J lost 7 bases, V lost 3 bases, and 9 bases had no gene match. CDR3 length equals 15 residues.

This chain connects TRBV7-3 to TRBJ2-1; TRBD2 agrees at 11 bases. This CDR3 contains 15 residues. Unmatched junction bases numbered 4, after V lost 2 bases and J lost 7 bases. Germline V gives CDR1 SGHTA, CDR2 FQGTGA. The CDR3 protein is CASSLVLAGENEQFF. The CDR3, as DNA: TGTGCCAGCAGCTTAGTACTAGCGGGAGAGAATGAGCAGTTCTTC.

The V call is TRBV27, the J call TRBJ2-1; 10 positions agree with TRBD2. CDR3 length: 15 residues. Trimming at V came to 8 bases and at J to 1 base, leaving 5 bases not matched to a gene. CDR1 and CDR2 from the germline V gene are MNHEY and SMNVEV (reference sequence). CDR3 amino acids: CASGGLATSYNEQFF. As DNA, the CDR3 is TGTGCCAGCGGGGGACTAGCGACTTCCTACAATGAGCAGTTCTTC.

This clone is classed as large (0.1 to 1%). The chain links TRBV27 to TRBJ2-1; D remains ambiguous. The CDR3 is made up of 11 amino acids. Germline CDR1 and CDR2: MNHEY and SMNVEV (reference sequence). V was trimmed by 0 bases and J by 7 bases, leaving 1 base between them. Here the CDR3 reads CASSLSNEQFF. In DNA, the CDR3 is TGTGCCAGCAGTTTATCGAATGAGCAGTTCTTC.

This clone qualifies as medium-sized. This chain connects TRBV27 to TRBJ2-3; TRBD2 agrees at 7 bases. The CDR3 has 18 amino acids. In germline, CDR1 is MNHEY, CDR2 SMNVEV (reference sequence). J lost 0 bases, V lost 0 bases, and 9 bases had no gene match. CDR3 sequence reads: CASSLSRRTRGSTDTQYF. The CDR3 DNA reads TGTGCCAGCAGTTTATCACGCCGGACTAGGGGAAGCACAGATACGCAGTATTTT.

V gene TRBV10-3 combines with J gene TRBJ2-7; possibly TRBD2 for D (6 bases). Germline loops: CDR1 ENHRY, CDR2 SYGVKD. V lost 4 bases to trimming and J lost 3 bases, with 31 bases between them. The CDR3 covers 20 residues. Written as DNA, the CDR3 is TGTGCCATCAGTGTAGACGGGGGACTGACCTCCTATCGAGTTAACTACGAGCAGTACTTC. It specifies CAISVDGGLTSYRVNYEQYF.

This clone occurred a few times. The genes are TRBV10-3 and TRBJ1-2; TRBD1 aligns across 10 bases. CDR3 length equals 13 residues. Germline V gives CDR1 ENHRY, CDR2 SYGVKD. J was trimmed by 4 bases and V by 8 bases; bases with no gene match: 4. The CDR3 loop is CAIRDRGIYGYTF. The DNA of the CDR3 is TGTGCCATCCGGGACAGGGGAATCTATGGCTACACCTTC.